This T cell receptor beta chain is drawn from a study of T cells in Graves' hyperthyroidism and ophthalmopathy. Background on the study: Peripheral blood was acquired at first diagnosis, ahead of any therapy whatsoever.

Amplification targeted TCR beta CDR3 regions from RNA transcripts. The TCR CDR3 was amplified in a first-round RT-PCR using the HTBI primer set. One entry per CDR3 protein results from TCRdb running MiXCR on the multiplex PCR reads. The sample records around 480,000 distinct CDR3 sequences, about an eighth being singletons. The CDR3 has 9 residues. Trimming removed 5 bases from V and 4 bases from J, with 3 bases in between. Germline loops: CDR1 SQVTM, CDR2 ANQGSEA. This clonotype was observed many times. The specimen was blood. This clonotype was sampled from a woman in her late teens or twenties with Graves' hyperthyroidism. V gene TRBV29-1 combines with J gene TRBJ2-7; D is uncertain. The CDR3 DNA follows: TGCAGCGTTTGGTACGAGCAGTACTTC. This codes for CSVWYEQYF.